This T cell receptor (beta chain) originates from a study of T cell repertoires in cytomegalovirus infection. Background on the study: It can be stated that public TCR beta signatures indicated CMV infection as well as a matching HLA type. Broader study findings: Pooled public TCR beta family frequency picked out CMV carriers with the relevant HLA. In two of eight donors, the top clonotype was HLA-C-restricted CMV-specific.

A single record per CDR3 protein comes from TCRdb applying MiXCR to the reads. Found here are approximately 910,000 distinct CDR3 sequences, less than 40% of them singletons; the top ten hold more than 12%. Remarks on this clonotype: Its antigen remains unidentified.

Germline V gene sequence: CDR1 KGHDR, CDR2 SFDVKD. V was shortened by 0 bases and J by 5 bases, with 12 bases between the two germline ends. CDR3 length: 15 residues. This clonotype was obtained from a human donor in good health (CMV status not recorded). Some clones in this sample may be carry-over from other donors' samples. Material: cultured CD8+ T cells from PBMCs, obtained from culture after CMV antigen stimulation. The V and J genes are TRBV24-1 and TRBJ2-5; unclear D gene. The CDR3 bases are TGTGCCACCAGTGATTTGGACCCCCTGGGGGAGACCCAGTACTTC. This gives the protein CATSDLDPLGETQYF.